This is a list of T cell receptor beta chains from one sample in a study of T-cell memory formation after mild COVID-19. TCRdb re-called the 5' RACE reads with MiXCR, one entry per CDR3 protein. The table includes around 390,000 distinct CDR3 sequences, roughly 15% detected once. Input material: PBMCs or a T cell subset sorted from them (not recorded which). The receptors shown here come from a young man who had mild COVID-19 (a few samples of this study predate the infection). Cell type and time point are not known. Each CDR3 is given with its conserved first and last residue. Each record gives: V gene, D gene, clone size, J gene, CDR3 DNA, CDR3 protein. A D gene is named only where the DNA matches it firmly. Some rows have no size entry. The others give once, few or many, or a class for an expanded clone.

v_gene: TRBV6-5; d_gene: -; abundance: -; j_gene: TRBJ1-4; CDR3nt: TGTGCCAGCAGCCCGGGTCCCGGTGAAAAACTGTTTTTT; CDR3aa: CASSPGPGEKLFF
v_gene: TRBV7-2; d_gene: -; abundance: -; j_gene: TRBJ2-2; CDR3nt: TGTGCCAGCAGCTTAGCGTACGGGGGCCCCGGGAGCGGGGAGCTGTTTTTT; CDR3aa: CASSLAYGGPGSGELFF
v_gene: TRBV6-6; d_gene: -; abundance: -; j_gene: TRBJ1-1; CDR3nt: TGTGCCAGCAGGTGGGGAATCATGAACACTGAAGCTTTCTTT; CDR3aa: CASRWGIMNTEAFF
v_gene: TRBV30; d_gene: -; abundance: -; j_gene: TRBJ1-5; CDR3nt: TGTGCCTGGAGCGCCGGTACGGGGTTTGGAAATCAGCCCCAGCATTTT; CDR3aa: CAWSAGTGFGNQPQHF
v_gene: TRBV5-1; d_gene: -; abundance: -; j_gene: TRBJ1-1; CDR3nt: TGCGCCAGCAGCTTGGCCCAACGGACTGAAGCTTTCTTT; CDR3aa: CASSLAQRTEAFF
v_gene: TRBV6-2/TRBV6-3; d_gene: TRBD1; abundance: few; j_gene: TRBJ1-6; CDR3nt: TGTGCCAGCAGTCAAAGACAGGGGTACTATAATTCACCCCTCCACTTT; CDR3aa: CASSQRQGYYNSPLHF
v_gene: TRBV7-2; d_gene: TRBD1; abundance: -; j_gene: TRBJ2-2; CDR3nt: TGTGCCAGCAGCTTGTCACAGGGGGCTGGAAGGGAGCTGTTTTTT; CDR3aa: CASSLSQGAGRELFF
v_gene: TRBV9; d_gene: -; abundance: -; j_gene: TRBJ2-7; CDR3nt: TGTGCCAGCAGCGTCTCCTGGGGGGGCGCCTACGAGCAGTACTTC; CDR3aa: CASSVSWGGAYEQYF
v_gene: TRBV2; d_gene: -; abundance: -; j_gene: TRBJ2-7; CDR3nt: TGTGCCAGCAGTGAATCCAACAGGGCGTACGAGCAGTACTTC; CDR3aa: CASSESNRAYEQYF
v_gene: TRBV20-1; d_gene: -; abundance: -; j_gene: TRBJ1-1; CDR3nt: TGCAGTGCCCCAAATCAGAACACTGAAGCTTTCTTT; CDR3aa: CSAPNQNTEAFF
v_gene: TRBV6-2/TRBV6-3; d_gene: -; abundance: few; j_gene: TRBJ1-5; CDR3nt: TGTGCCAGCAGTGACGGAGAAGGGCCCCAGCATTTT; CDR3aa: CASSDGEGPQHF
v_gene: TRBV18; d_gene: -; abundance: many; j_gene: TRBJ2-6; CDR3nt: TGTGCCAGCTCAACAACTGGGGCCAACGTCCTGACTTTC; CDR3aa: CASSTTGANVLTF
v_gene: TRBV5-1; d_gene: -; abundance: -; j_gene: TRBJ2-5; CDR3nt: TGCGCCAGCAGCTGGGGACCTGAGACAGAGACCCAGTACTTC; CDR3aa: CASSWGPETETQYF
v_gene: TRBV5-1; d_gene: TRBD1; abundance: -; j_gene: TRBJ1-5; CDR3nt: TGCGCCAGCAGCTTATCAGGGGGCGCGGAACAGCCCCAGCATTTT; CDR3aa: CASSLSGGAEQPQHF
v_gene: TRBV5-5; d_gene: -; abundance: -; j_gene: TRBJ2-1; CDR3nt: TGTGCCAGCAGCTTTCGAGGGGGGCCGAACAATGAGCAGTTCTTC; CDR3aa: CASSFRGGPNNEQFF
v_gene: TRBV7-9; d_gene: -; abundance: few; j_gene: TRBJ1-5; CDR3nt: TGTGCCAGCAGCTTTACCGACGGGAGTCAGCCCCAGCATTTT; CDR3aa: CASSFTDGSQPQHF
v_gene: TRBV19; d_gene: TRBD1; abundance: few; j_gene: TRBJ2-2; CDR3nt: TGTGCCAGTAGTGGACAGGGCACGGTCACCGGGGAGCTGTTTTTT; CDR3aa: CASSGQGTVTGELFF
v_gene: TRBV7-6; d_gene: TRBD1; abundance: -; j_gene: TRBJ2-1; CDR3nt: TGTGCCAGCAGCGGACAGGGGATGGGTGAGCAGTTCTTC; CDR3aa: CASSGQGMGEQFF
v_gene: TRBV6-2/TRBV6-3; d_gene: -; abundance: few; j_gene: TRBJ1-1; CDR3nt: TGTGCCAGCAGTTACGGGATGAGCAGGGGTTGGAGCACTGAAGCTTTCTTT; CDR3aa: CASSYGMSRGWSTEAFF
v_gene: TRBV29-1; d_gene: TRBD1; abundance: few; j_gene: TRBJ2-6; CDR3nt: TGCAGCGTTGAGGACAGGGGTAATGGGGCCAACGTCCTGACTTTC; CDR3aa: CSVEDRGNGANVLTF
v_gene: TRBV6-5; d_gene: TRBD1; abundance: few; j_gene: TRBJ1-2; CDR3nt: TGTGCCAGCAGTTACACGGAAACAGGGGGACCTTATGGCTACACCTTC; CDR3aa: CASSYTETGGPYGYTF
v_gene: TRBV12-3/TRBV12-4; d_gene: -; abundance: few; j_gene: TRBJ1-1; CDR3nt: TGTGCCAGCATCGATGGGGCCACTGAAGCTTTCTTT; CDR3aa: CASIDGATEAFF